These 12 T cell receptor beta chains were sequenced from one sample in a study of prognosis after radiotherapy for stage I lung cancer. By two-round multiplex PCR, the TCR beta CDR3 was amplified from genomic DNA. During first-round PCR, primers specific to each TRBV and TRBJ gene were used. TCRdb reanalysed the multiplex PCR reads using MiXCR and keeps one entry per CDR3 protein. Altogether nearly 20,000 distinct CDR3 sequences are present, about a quarter being singletons, with the ten largest covering approximately 22%. The sample in question was PBMCs, obtained before or after stereotactic body radiation therapy (not recorded which). These receptors originate from a donor aged 50 or older with non-small cell lung cancer.

The table lists this clonotype with many counts. The V and J genes are TRBV7-9 and TRBJ2-3; D is perhaps TRBD1 (5 bases). Germline CDR1 is SEHNR and CDR2 is FQNEAQ (reference sequence). The CDR3 extends over 14 amino acids. V was pared by 7 bases and J by 0 bases, with 11 bases between. CDR3 DNA sequence: TGTGCCAGCACCGACGACAGCAGCACAGATACGCAGTATTTT. This encodes CASTDDSSTDTQYF.

Within the sample, this clonotype is medium-sized (0.01 to 0.1%). V usage is TRBV27 and J usage is TRBJ1-6; possible D gene TRBD1, 5 bases. The germline gives CDR1 MNHEY, CDR2 SMNVEV (reference sequence). Trimming left V 7 bases short and J 5 bases short, with 15 bases between. The length of the CDR3 is 15 residues. CDR3 loop: CASKEWGPNNSPLHF. CDR3 nucleotide sequence: TGTGCCAGCAAGGAGTGGGGACCGAATAATTCACCCCTCCACTTT.

This clonotype was seen many times. The chain employs TRBV20-1 and TRBJ1-5; D perhaps matches TRBD1 (5 bases). V was clipped by 5 bases and J by 8 bases, with 25 bases between them. The CDR3 runs to 16 residues. The V gene's germline CDR1 is DFQATT and CDR2 SNEGSKA (reference sequence). The CDR3 nucleotides are TGCAGTGCTCCTGATTCGGGACCTCAACGGGGAAAGCCCCAGCATTTT. Its protein is CSAPDSGPQRGKPQHF.

This chain uses TRBV6-2 or TRBV6-3 with TRBJ1-5; a weak D match, TRBD1 (6 bases). Trimming shortened V by 5 bases and J by 6 bases, and 20 bases separated the two germline ends. Germline CDR1 MNHEY, CDR2 SVGEGT. This CDR3 spans 16 amino acids. This CDR3 is CASSEIPGHWSQPQHF. The CDR3 DNA follows: TGTGCCAGCAGTGAAATCCCGGGACATTGGAGTCAGCCCCAGCATTTT.

This clonotype occurred many times. The chain couples TRBV28 to TRBJ1-1; D perhaps matches TRBD1 (5 bases). V was trimmed by 5 bases and J by 0 bases, leaving 10 bases between them. The CDR3 is made up of 14 amino acids. Germline V gene data show CDR1 as MDHEN and CDR2 as SYDVKM. The DNA for the CDR3 is TGTGCCAGCAGTCCGGGAGGGGTGAACACTGAAGCTTTCTTT. As protein: CASSPGGVNTEAFF.

This clonotype was counted at least ten times. J is TRBJ1-4 and V is TRBV14, with D perhaps TRBD1 (5 bases). The germline CDR1 and CDR2 sequences are SGHDN and FVKESK. V was shortened by 2 bases and J by 0 bases, with 10 bases between the two germline ends. This CDR3 is built from 16 residues. CDR3 amino acids: CASSQPHRTTNEKLFF. DNA for the CDR3: TGTGCCAGCAGCCAACCACACAGGACAACTAATGAAAAACTGTTTTTT. Filled out from reference TRBV14 and TRBJ1-4, the complete variable domain reads EAGVTQFPSHSVIEKGQTVTLRCDPISGHDNLYWYRRVMGKEIKFLLHFVKESKQDESGMPNNRFLAERTGGTYSTLKVQPAELEDSGVYFCASSQPHRTTNEKLFFGSGTQLSVL.

This clonotype was seen at least ten times. The chain carries TRBV6-4 and TRBJ2-2; D is uncertain. Per germline, CDR1 MRHNA and CDR2 SNTAGT. The V end was cut by 5 bases, the J end by 0 bases, with 13 bases between. The CDR3 covers 16 residues. Here the CDR3 reads CASSYIAQTNTGELFF. The CDR3 DNA follows: TGTGCCAGCAGTTACATCGCACAGACGAACACCGGGGAGCTGTTTTTT.

About this clonotype itself: This may come from a read error, since a much larger clone is one base off. V and J are TRBV6-1 and TRBJ2-5; 7 bases are shared with TRBD2. This CDR3 has 17 amino acids. The germline V gene encodes CDR1 MNHNS and CDR2 SASEGT. As DNA, the CDR3 is TGTGCCAGCAGTGAAGGGGAGGGGTGGGGTGACCAAGAGACCCACTACTTC. It is translated as CASSEGEGWGDQETHYF.

This clonotype came up many times. The rearrangement joins TRBV12-3 or TRBV12-4 to TRBJ2-3; D remains unclear. Trimming pared 3 bases from V and 2 bases from J, leaving 6 bases between. The CDR3 has 13 amino acids. CDR3 residues: CASSLAVTDTQYF. For the CDR3, the DNA is TGTGCCAGCAGTTTGGCAGTCACAGATACGCAGTATTTT.

This clonotype was found many times. The chain links TRBV5-6 to TRBJ1-1; D gene unclear. The CDR3 length is 11 residues. Trimming cost V 2 bases and J 3 bases, with 2 bases left between them. CDR1 and CDR2 (germline): SGHDT, YYEEEE. Written as DNA, the CDR3 is TGTGCCAGCAGCTTTCACACTGAAGCTTTCTTT. Translation gives CASSFHTEAFF.

Regarding this clonotype: The DNA is left out, because the CDR3 cannot be placed on it with certainty; the CDR3 is given as TCRdb lists it. The chain is built from TRBV9 and TRBJ1-6; whether TRBD1, the table's D call, matches the DNA was not checked. Including both end residues, the CDR3 is 14 amino acids long. Germline CDR1 and CDR2: SGDLS and YYNGEE. CDR3: CASSVAGGNSLLQF.

This clonotype came up many times. V usage is TRBV5-1 and J usage is TRBJ1-1; D is perhaps TRBD1 (6 bases). From germline, CDR1 is SGHRS and CDR2 YFSETQ. This CDR3 comprises 16 residues. The ends were cut back, 0 bases at V and 11 bases at J, with 23 bases in the middle. CDR3 sequence (DNA): TGCGCCAGCAGCTTGGTGGGTCCGGGACAAGTAATGGGGGCTTTCTTT. It is translated as CASSLVGPGQVMGAFF.